This passage covers 28 T cell receptor beta chains from one sample sequenced in a study of OX40 agonist ivuxolimab in advanced cancers. Sequencing used immunoSEQ multiplex PCR; TCRdb keeps in-frame clones, though not all of them. In the table there are 65,000 to 80,000 clones, roughly nine tenths of which are singletons. Specimen: CD4+ or CD8+ T cells sorted from blood, collected in a trial of the OX40 agonist ivuxolimab. Source of these receptors: an adult with an advanced solid tumor such as melanoma, head and neck, liver or kidney cancer.

This rearrangement joins TRBV4-2 to TRBJ1-6, with no clear D. The CDR3 covers 13 residues. Looked up from germline, CDR1 is LGHNA and CDR2 is YNFKEQ. V lost 4 bases to trimming and J lost 12 bases, with 13 bases between them. DNA for the CDR3: TGTGCCAGCAGCCCCGGGCCTCCCGAACCCCTCCACTTT. It encodes CASSPGPPEPLHF.

The chain uses TRBV7-9 and TRBJ1-1; D unclear. This CDR3 is 14 amino acids long. V was cut by 1 base and J by 1 base, with 7 bases left in between. The germline V gene encodes CDR1 SEHNR and CDR2 FQNEAQ (reference sequence). The CDR3 DNA is TGTGCCAGCAGCTTAGTGGCGGGGAACACTGAAGCTTTCTTT. It encodes CASSLVAGNTEAFF.

This clone was counted between two and nine times. The same CDR3 is also encoded by other DNA sequences in this sample. This chain uses TRBV28 with TRBJ1-1; D remains unclear. CDR3 length: 12 amino acids. Germline CDR1 reads MDHEN; CDR2 reads SYDVKM. V was shortened by 5 bases and J by 0 bases, with 4 bases between the two germline ends. The DNA of the CDR3 is TGTGCCAGCAGTCCATTGAACACTGAAGCTTTCTTT. Its translation: CASSPLNTEAFF. Full variable domain (missing parts from reference TRBV28 and TRBJ1-1): DVKVTQSSRYLVKRTGEKVFLECVQDMDHENMFWYRQDPGLGLRLIYFSYDVKMKEKGDIPEGYSVSREKKERFSLILESASTNQTSMYLCASSPLNTEAFFGQGTRLTVV.

The V and J genes are TRBV4-2 and TRBJ1-2, with D uncertain. The CDR3 sequence is 13 residues long. Per germline, CDR1 LGHNA and CDR2 YNFKEQ. V shed 0 bases and J shed 8 bases, with 10 bases lying between them. The CDR3 DNA reads TGTGCCAGCAGCCAAGATTTACAGTGGGGCTACACCTTC. Its translation is CASSQDLQWGYTF.

This rearrangement joins TRBV27 to TRBJ1-2; D unresolved. Trimming stripped 3 bases from V and 6 bases from J, with 11 bases between. The CDR3 is 13 amino acids. Germline CDR1 MNHEY, CDR2 SMNVEV (reference sequence). CDR3 DNA: TGTGCCAGCAGTTTGAACACCGGGGATGGCTACACCTTC. Translated: CASSLNTGDGYTF.

The chain is built from TRBV19 and TRBJ2-1; D is perhaps TRBD2 (6 bases). The CDR3 has 13 amino acids. The germline gives CDR1 LNHDA, CDR2 SQIVND (reference sequence). V lost 9 bases to trimming and J lost 4 bases, with 13 bases between them. CDR3 bases: TGTGCCAGGGCGGGACCATCATACAATGAGCAGTTCTTC. This gives the protein CARAGPSYNEQFF. Full variable domain (rest looked up from reference TRBV19 and TRBJ2-1): DGGITQSPKYLFRKEGQNVTLSCEQNLNHDAMYWYRQDPGQGLRLIYYSQIVNDFQKGDIAEGYSVSREKKESFPLTVTSAQKNPTAFYLCARAGPSYNEQFFGPGTRLTVL.

This clone was seen just once. The J gene is TRBJ2-1, the V gene TRBV27; no definite D call. The CDR3 has 17 residues. CDR1 is MNHEY and CDR2 is SMNVEV in the germline V gene (reference sequence). V was cut by 4 bases and J by 3 bases, with 19 bases left in between. The CDR3 region is CASSSPTDSNSYNEQFF. CDR3 nucleotides: TGTGCCAGCAGTTCCCCAACCGACTCCAATAGCTACAATGAGCAGTTCTTC.

The rearrangement uses TRBV4-3 and TRBJ2-1; D unresolved. Germline assignment: CDR1 LGHNA and CDR2 YSLEER. The CDR3 has 14 amino acids. Trimming pared 1 base from V and 5 bases from J, leaving 9 bases between. The CDR3 region is CASSQGPANNEQFF. The CDR3 DNA is TGCGCCAGCAGCCAAGGACCAGCGAACAATGAGCAGTTCTTC.

The chain joins TRBV6-5 to TRBJ2-2; D uncertain. The germline V and J ends were trimmed by 2 bases and 4 bases, with 8 bases remaining between them. The CDR3 spans 14 residues. The germline CDR1 and CDR2 sequences are MNHEY and SVGAGI. The CDR3 coding sequence is TGTGCCAGCAGTTACGCCATATCCACCGGGGAGCTGTTTTTT. The encoded protein is CASSYAISTGELFF.

The genes are TRBV19 and TRBJ2-1; 12 positions agree with TRBD2. Germline CDR1 and CDR2: LNHDA and SQIVND (reference sequence). The trim removed 8 bases at V and 4 bases at J, leaving 3 bases unmatched. The CDR3 is made up of 14 amino acids. The CDR3 nucleotides read TGTGCCAGTGCGCTAGCGGGAGGGTACAATGAGCAGTTCTTC. Translating gives CASALAGGYNEQFF.

As for this clone: A junction end diverges from the germline sequence, so it may reflect a read error. The CDR3 region has the DNA TGTGCCAGCAGTTACTCCGACGAGCAGTACTTC. Its protein is CASSYSDEQYF. The rearrangement links TRBV6-6 to TRBJ2-7; no clear D gene. The CDR3 consists of 11 residues. In germline, CDR1 is MNHNY, CDR2 SVGAGI (reference sequence).

V usage is TRBV19 and J usage is TRBJ1-5, with D possibly being TRBD1 (6 bases). Deletions cut 3 bases from V and 7 bases from J, with 10 bases between. The CDR3 runs to 13 residues. Germline V gives CDR1 LNHDA, CDR2 SQIVND (reference sequence). In DNA form, the CDR3 reads TGTGCCAGTAGTATGGCGGGGGCCCAGCCCCAGCATTTT. Its protein is CASSMAGAQPQHF. The whole variable domain, filled in from reference TRBV19 and TRBJ1-5, reads DGGITQSPKYLFRKEGQNVTLSCEQNLNHDAMYWYRQDPGQGLRLIYYSQIVNDFQKGDIAEGYSVSREKKESFPLTVTSAQKNPTAFYLCASSMAGAQPQHFGDGTRLSIL.

The chain carries TRBV7-9 and TRBJ2-7; no firm D call. In germline, CDR1 is SEHNR, CDR2 FQNEAQ (reference sequence). CDR3 length: 14 residues. Between the trimmed V and J ends, which lost 1 base and 2 bases, there was a span of 9 bases. The DNA of the CDR3 is TGTGCCAGCAGCTTAGACGGCAGAACCTACGAGCAGTACTTC. Protein: CASSLDGRTYEQYF. The complete variable domain, with remaining parts taken from reference TRBV7-9 and TRBJ2-7, reads DTGVSQNPRHKITKRGQNVTFRCDPISEHNRLYWYRQTLGQGPEFLTYFQNEAQLEKSRLLSDRFSAERPKGSFSTLEIQRTEQGDSAMYLCASSLDGRTYEQYFGPGTRLTVT.

V is TRBV13 and J is TRBJ1-4, with D tentatively TRBD1 (6 bases). CDR1 and CDR2 (germline): PRHDT, FYEKMQ (reference sequence). CDR3 length: 15 amino acids. The germline V and J ends were trimmed by 5 bases and 3 bases, with 13 bases remaining between them. The DNA for the CDR3 is TGTGCCAGCAGCGTGTACAGGGATCCTAATGAAAAACTGTTTTTT. It specifies CASSVYRDPNEKLFF.

The rearrangement joins TRBV25-1 to TRBJ1-4; 7 bases are shared with TRBD1. This CDR3 region has 13 residues. V dropped 3 bases and J dropped 9; count of bases not matched to a gene: 4. Germline CDR1 and CDR2: MGHDK and SYGVNS. The CDR3 DNA follows: TGTGCCAGCAGTGATTCGACAGGGCAAAAACTGTTTTTT. This sequence encodes CASSDSTGQKLFF.

This chain links TRBV5-1 with TRBJ2-7; tentatively, D is TRBD1 (6 bases). Germline V gene data show CDR1 as SGHRS and CDR2 as YFSETQ. The CDR3 has 15 residues. V gave up 2 bases and J gave up 0 bases, with 12 bases separating them. CDR3 sequence (DNA): TGCGCCAGCAGCTTTACAGGGACATCCTCCTACGAGCAGTACTTC. Its protein product is CASSFTGTSSYEQYF.

The gene calls are TRBV9 and TRBJ1-5, with D maybe TRBD1 (6 bases). Looked up from germline, CDR1 is SGDLS and CDR2 is YYNGEE. CDR3 length: 14 residues. The V end lost 5 bases, the J end lost 7 bases, and 16 bases lay between the germline ends. DNA of the CDR3: TGTGCCAGCAGTGCCGGGGGGGCTCGGCAGCCCCAGCATTTT. Protein product: CASSAGGARQPQHF.

This clone occurred once. The gene calls are TRBV19 and TRBJ2-7; unclear D gene. V shed 9 bases and J shed 1 base, with 16 bases lying between them. Per germline, CDR1 LNHDA and CDR2 SQIVND (reference sequence). This CDR3 is 14 amino acids long. The CDR3 sequence: CASRNVGQSYEQYF. CDR3 DNA sequence: TGTGCCAGCCGTAATGTGGGCCAGTCCTACGAGCAGTACTTC.

CDR3 loop: CASSRGTGKQPQHF. In nucleotides, the CDR3 is TGCGCCAGCAGCCGCGGGACAGGGAAACAGCCCCAGCATTTT. The rearrangement joins TRBV4-1 to TRBJ1-5, with TRBD1 matching over 9 bases. Germline V gene lookup returns CDR1 MGHRA and CDR2 YSYEKL. V lost 4 bases to trimming and J lost 7 bases; unmatched junction nucleotides: 5. The CDR3 extends over 14 amino acids.

The V gene is TRBV11-2, the J gene TRBJ2-7, with 9 bases fitting TRBD2. Germline CDR1 and CDR2: SGHAT and FQNNGV. V was pared by 1 base and J by 2 bases, with 3 bases of the junction left unmatched. There are 15 residues in the CDR3. The CDR3 sequence: CASSLGPSGAYEQYF. DNA of the CDR3: TGTGCCAGCAGCTTAGGTCCTAGCGGGGCCTACGAGCAGTACTTC.

This clone was recorded a few times. J is TRBJ1-1 and V is TRBV30, with unresolved D. V shed 0 bases and J shed 6 bases, with 11 bases lying between them. Germline values: CDR1 GTSNPN, CDR2 SVGIG (reference sequence). The CDR3 has 13 residues. CDR3 bases: TGTGCCTGGAGTGTATTAGGGATGGCTGAAGCTTTCTTT. Translated, it gives CAWSVLGMAEAFF. The full variable domain, its missing parts supplied by reference TRBV30 and TRBJ1-1, is SQTIHQWPATLVQPVGSPLSLECTVEGTSNPNLYWYRQAAGRGLQLLFYSVGIGQISSEVPQNLSASRPQDRQFILSSKKLLLSDSGFYLCAWSVLGMAEAFFGQGTRLTVV.

This sequence joins TRBV6-1 and TRBJ2-7; D might be TRBD2 (6 bases). The V and J ends lost 0 bases and 0 bases respectively, with 9 bases between them. Germline V CDR1 and CDR2: MNHNS, SASEGT. The CDR3 sequence is 15 residues long. CDR3 sequence (DNA): TGTGCCAGCAGTGAAGCCTGGGACTCCTCCTACGAGCAGTACTTC. Protein sequence: CASSEAWDSSYEQYF.

The chain employs TRBV5-8 and TRBJ2-7; no reliable D call. Germline lookup yields CDR1 SGHTS and CDR2 YDEGEE. This CDR3 is built from 16 residues. V lost 0 bases to trimming and J lost 1 base, with 14 bases between them. The CDR3 DNA follows: TGTGCCAGCAGCTTGGTCGGCAGCCTGTTGTCCTACGAGCAGTACTTC. It codes for CASSLVGSLLSYEQYF. The variable domain in full, with the rest retrieved from reference TRBV5-8 and TRBJ2-7, is EAGVTQSPTHLIKTRGQQATLRCSPISGHTSVYWYQQALGLGLQFLLWYDEGEERNRGNFPPRFSGRQFPNYSSELNVNALELEDSALYLCASSLVGSLLSYEQYFGPGTRLTVT.

V gene TRBV7-9 combines with J gene TRBJ1-1; D might be TRBD1 (5 bases). The germline V gene has CDR1 SEHNR and CDR2 FQNEAQ (reference sequence). Trimming cost V 6 bases and J 5 bases, with 16 bases left between them. CDR3 length equals 14 residues. The CDR3 loop reads CASRTGTSGTEAFF. The CDR3 DNA is TGTGCCAGCAGAACCGGGACTTCAGGTACTGAAGCTTTCTTT.

This clone was seen more than once but under ten times. V is TRBV18 and J is TRBJ1-1; 11 bases are a match to TRBD1. Germline CDR1 KGHSH, CDR2 LQKENI. The CDR3 is made up of 16 amino acids. V was clipped by 4 bases and J by 4 bases; unmatched bases: 8. The CDR3 DNA sequence: TGTGCCAGCTCACAACAGGACAGGGGGCAGGGCACTGAAGCTTTCTTT. Its protein is CASSQQDRGQGTEAFF. Based on the CDR3 plus reference TRBV18 and TRBJ1-1, the full variable domain is NAGVMQNPRHLVRRRGQEARLRCSPMKGHSHVYWYRQLPEEGLKFMVYLQKENIIDESGMPKERFSAEFPKEGPSILRIQQVVRGDSAAYFCASSQQDRGQGTEAFFGQGTRLTVV.

J is TRBJ1-5 and V is TRBV19; D may be TRBD1 (6 bases). Germline loops: CDR1 LNHDA, CDR2 SQIVND (reference sequence). With 5 bases removed from V and 4 bases from J, the gap between germline ends came to 9 bases. This CDR3 has 13 amino acids. The CDR3 spells CASSSQGNQPQHF. In DNA, the CDR3 is TGTGCCAGTAGTTCACAGGGAAATCAGCCCCAGCATTTT.

The V gene is TRBV27, the J gene TRBJ1-1; no definite D call. Per germline, CDR1 MNHEY and CDR2 SMNVEV (reference sequence). Trimming pared 2 bases from V and 0 bases from J, leaving 7 bases between. This CDR3 contains 14 residues. The CDR3 protein is CASSLGGMNTEAFF. CDR3 bases: TGTGCCAGCAGTTTAGGAGGGATGAACACTGAAGCTTTCTTT.

CDR3 nucleotides: TGTGCCAGCAGCTCTGGGACAGGACGGGAGGATGGTTTTGTAGATACGCAGTATTTT. Its translation is CASSSGTGREDGFVDTQYF. The chain has TRBV7-9 and TRBJ2-3; D may be TRBD1 (8 bases). This CDR3 contains 19 residues. With 4 bases removed from V and 5 bases from J, the gap between germline ends came to 28 bases. CDR1 SEHNR and CDR2 FQNEAQ come from the germline V gene (reference sequence).